A selection of T cell receptor beta chains follows, all from one sample in a study of cytomegalovirus exposure and HLA in healthy donors. The method was immunoSEQ multiplex PCR; TCRdb's version includes in-frame clones alone and lacks a portion of them. The table for this sample gives approximately 40,000 clones. Material for sequencing was PBMCs. The receptor source for this set is a human donor in good health. CDR3s include the opening cysteine and the closing phenylalanine or tryptophan. D genes are given only for firm matches.

CDR3 length: 15; D gene: TRBD2; J gene: TRBJ2-1; V gene: TRBV6-4; CDR3 DNA: TGTGCCAGCAGAACGACTAGCGGTGCACACAATGAGCAGTTCTTC; CDR3 protein: CASRTTSGAHNEQFF
CDR3 length: 16; D gene: TRBD1; J gene: TRBJ2-1; V gene: TRBV6-4; CDR3 DNA: TGTGCCAGCAGTGACTCCGGGACAGGGGTGAGAAATGAGCAGTTCTTC; CDR3 protein: CASSDSGTGVRNEQFF
CDR3 length: 14; D gene: TRBD1; J gene: TRBJ1-1; V gene: TRBV7-9; CDR3 DNA: TGTGCCAGCAGCCCCGGGACAGGGGGCACTGAAGCTTTCTTT; CDR3 protein: CASSPGTGGTEAFF
CDR3 length: 11; D gene: -; J gene: TRBJ1-2; V gene: TRBV27; CDR3 DNA: TGTGCCAGCGGGGGGGACTATGGCTACACCTTC; CDR3 protein: CASGGDYGYTF
CDR3 length: 15; D gene: -; J gene: TRBJ1-2; V gene: TRBV7-8; CDR3 DNA: TGTGCCAGCAGCTTAACTTTGGGCAGGGAGGGTGGCTACACCTTC; CDR3 protein: CASSLTLGREGGYTF
CDR3 length: 14; D gene: -; J gene: TRBJ1-4; V gene: TRBV11-2; CDR3 DNA: TGTGCCAGCAGCCGAGGGCAGTTGAATGAAAAACTGTTTTTT; CDR3 protein: CASSRGQLNEKLFF
CDR3 length: 13; D gene: -; J gene: TRBJ1-1; V gene: TRBV9; CDR3 DNA: TGTGCCCCCCAAGAACAGCAGAACACTGAAGCTTTCTTT; CDR3 protein: CAPQEQQNTEAFF
CDR3 length: 15; D gene: TRBD1; J gene: TRBJ2-7; V gene: TRBV5-1; CDR3 DNA: TGCGCCAGCTACGACTCGGGACAGGCAATAGGGGAGCAGTACTTC; CDR3 protein: CASYDSGQAIGEQYF
CDR3 length: 13; D gene: -; J gene: TRBJ2-5; V gene: TRBV28; CDR3 DNA: TGTGCCAGCAGATCAGGGGGAGGAGAGACCCAGTACTTC; CDR3 protein: CASRSGGGETQYF
CDR3 length: 13; D gene: -; J gene: TRBJ1-1; V gene: TRBV7-8; CDR3 DNA: TGTGCCACCACCGGGAAAATGAACACTGAAGCTTTCTTT; CDR3 protein: CATTGKMNTEAFF
CDR3 length: 15; D gene: TRBD1; J gene: TRBJ2-4; V gene: TRBV19; CDR3 DNA: TGTGCCAGTAGTGCCCGACAGGGGGCCAAAAACATTCAGTACTTC; CDR3 protein: CASSARQGAKNIQYF
CDR3 length: 18; D gene: TRBD1; J gene: TRBJ1-1; V gene: TRBV4-1; CDR3 DNA: TGCGCCAGCAGCCAAGATTTAAGGACAGGTTCTGGGAACACTGAAGCTTTCTTT; CDR3 protein: CASSQDLRTGSGNTEAFF
CDR3 length: 13; D gene: -; J gene: TRBJ1-1; V gene: TRBV7-6; CDR3 DNA: TGTGCCAGCAGTCGAGGGCCGAACACTGAAGCTTTCTTT; CDR3 protein: CASSRGPNTEAFF
CDR3 length: 14; D gene: -; J gene: TRBJ1-5; V gene: TRBV13; CDR3 DNA: TGTGCCAGCAGCTTATACGGTAGCAATCAGCCCCAGCATTTT; CDR3 protein: CASSLYGSNQPQHF
CDR3 length: 15; D gene: -; J gene: TRBJ1-1; V gene: TRBV19; CDR3 DNA: TGTGCCAGTAGCGTTGTTGCGAGGATGAACACTGAAGCTTTCTTT; CDR3 protein: CASSVVARMNTEAFF
CDR3 length: 14; D gene: -; J gene: TRBJ2-1; V gene: TRBV2; CDR3 DNA: TGTGCCAGCAGTGAGGGCAGCTCCTACAATGAGCAGTTCTTC; CDR3 protein: CASSEGSSYNEQFF
CDR3 length: 14; D gene: TRBD1; J gene: TRBJ1-1; V gene: TRBV10-1; CDR3 DNA: TGCGCCAGCAGTGGGGACAGATTCGGAACTGAAGCTTTCTTT; CDR3 protein: CASSGDRFGTEAFF
CDR3 length: 14; D gene: -; J gene: TRBJ2-2; V gene: TRBV6-1; CDR3 DNA: TGTGCCAGCACCAGGGGCGCGAACACCGGGGAGCTGTTTTTT; CDR3 protein: CASTRGANTGELFF
CDR3 length: 14; D gene: TRBD1; J gene: TRBJ2-1; V gene: TRBV15; CDR3 DNA: TGTGCCACCAGCAGGGAGGACAGGGAGAATGAGCAGTTCTTC; CDR3 protein: CATSREDRENEQFF
CDR3 length: 15; D gene: -; J gene: TRBJ1-2; V gene: TRBV4-2; CDR3 DNA: TGTGCCAGCAGCCAATATAGTGGAGCTAACTATGGCTACACCTTC; CDR3 protein: CASSQYSGANYGYTF
CDR3 length: 15; D gene: -; J gene: TRBJ1-3; V gene: TRBV5-1; CDR3 DNA: TGCGCCAGCAGCCCCGAGGGAAACTCTGGAAACACCATATATTTT; CDR3 protein: CASSPEGNSGNTIYF
CDR3 length: 14; D gene: -; J gene: TRBJ2-5; V gene: TRBV7-7; CDR3 DNA: TGTGCCAGCAGCTTAAGGAGCAATCAAGAGACCCAGTACTTC; CDR3 protein: CASSLRSNQETQYF
CDR3 length: 15; D gene: TRBD1; J gene: TRBJ2-1; V gene: TRBV9; CDR3 DNA: TGTGCCAGCAGCGCACCCGGGACAGCCCCCAATGAGCAGTTCTTC; CDR3 protein: CASSAPGTAPNEQFF
CDR3 length: 14; D gene: -; J gene: TRBJ1-5; V gene: TRBV30; CDR3 DNA: TGTGCCTGGAGTGTATTACAGGGCAATCAGCCCCAGCATTTT; CDR3 protein: CAWSVLQGNQPQHF
CDR3 length: 13; D gene: TRBD2; J gene: TRBJ2-1; V gene: TRBV7-3; CDR3 DNA: TGTGCCAGCAGCACTATCGGGGGGAATGAGCAGTTCTTC; CDR3 protein: CASSTIGGNEQFF
CDR3 length: 15; D gene: -; J gene: TRBJ2-1; V gene: TRBV7-2; CDR3 DNA: TGTGCCAGCAGCTCCGGGACTGCCTCCTACAATGAGCAGTTCTTC; CDR3 protein: CASSSGTASYNEQFF
CDR3 length: 14; D gene: -; J gene: TRBJ1-2; V gene: TRBV5-4; CDR3 DNA: TGTGCCAGCAGCGATATTTTTCCGGGATCGGACTACACCTTC; CDR3 protein: CASSDIFPGSDYTF
CDR3 length: 15; D gene: -; J gene: TRBJ1-1; V gene: TRBV5-4; CDR3 DNA: TGTGCCAGCAGCGGGGGACTGGCCATGAACACTGAAGCTTTCTTT; CDR3 protein: CASSGGLAMNTEAFF
CDR3 length: 16; D gene: TRBD2; J gene: TRBJ2-1; V gene: TRBV25-1; CDR3 DNA: TGTGCCAGCAGTTATAGCGGGGGGCGTGCCTACAATGAGCAGTTCTTC; CDR3 protein: CASSYSGGRAYNEQFF
CDR3 length: 17; D gene: -; J gene: TRBJ1-2; V gene: TRBV10-2; CDR3 DNA: TGCGCCAGCAGTGAGCCGAATATTCCCGGGGGGCGGTATGGCTACACCTTC; CDR3 protein: CASSEPNIPGGRYGYTF
CDR3 length: 13; D gene: TRBD2; J gene: TRBJ2-3; V gene: TRBV10-3; CDR3 DNA: TGTGCCATCAGTGTCGGGGGGGTTGATACGCAGTATTTT; CDR3 protein: CAISVGGVDTQYF